These 4 T cell receptor beta chains were all obtained from the same sample, sequenced in a study of cytomegalovirus exposure and HLA in healthy donors. The study ran its PCR with 60 Vbeta and 13 Jbeta primers. The data were produced by immunoSEQ multiplex PCR, yet TCRdb's version contains in-frame clones alone and is incomplete. The sample lists roughly 200,000 clones, over 70% seen once, with 2.7% in the top ten. Material for sequencing was PBMCs. The receptors shown here come from a woman aged 55-70 years in good health and CMV-seropositive.

This clone showed up just once. The chain combines TRBV7-2 with TRBJ2-3, with TRBD1 as a possible D gene (5 bases). The CDR3 length is 13 residues. Germline values: CDR1 SGHTA, CDR2 FQGNSA. Deletions cut 4 bases from V and 7 bases from J, with 12 bases between. CDR3 DNA: TGTGCCAGCAGCTCCTGGGGCCAACATACGCAGTATTTT. This codes for CASSSWGQHTQYF.

The genes are TRBV27 and TRBJ2-1, with no clear D. Germline values: CDR1 MNHEY, CDR2 SMNVEV (reference sequence). This CDR3 comprises 11 residues. Trimming took off 5 bases at V and 9 bases at J, with 8 bases between the two ends. Here the CDR3 DNA reads TGTGCCAGCAGTCTCCGCGGTGAGCAGTTCTTC. This sequence encodes CASSLRGEQFF.

The chain recombines TRBV18 with TRBJ1-2; 8 nucleotides match TRBD1. The J segment lost 1 base and the V segment lost 5 bases, leaving 9 bases of the junction unmatched. The CDR3 covers 16 residues. Germline loops: CDR1 KGHSH, CDR2 LQKENI. The CDR3 nucleotides read TGTGCCAGCTCATACGACAGGGGCGTGGGTAACTATGGCTACACCTTC. It yields the protein CASSYDRGVGNYGYTF.

The chain couples TRBV5-1 to TRBJ2-2; D is unclear. The CDR3 loop spans 14 amino acids. Germline V CDR1 and CDR2: SGHRS, YFSETQ. The V and J ends lost 5 bases and 2 bases respectively, with 10 bases between them. In DNA form, the CDR3 reads TGCGCCAGCAGTTGGCGGCCAAACACCGGGGAGCTGTTTTTT. Translation: CASSWRPNTGELFF.